This T cell receptor (beta chain) was retrieved from a study of T cell repertoires in cytomegalovirus infection. Across the study: From public TCR beta signatures came an indication of both CMV infection and matching HLA type. Study conclusions and caveats: Using cumulative public TCR beta family frequency, the authors identified those who carried CMV together with the relevant HLA. Clonotypes of TCR beta that were HLA-C-restricted and CMV-specific dominated the ex vivo response.

TCRdb recomputed calls from the reads with MiXCR, one row per CDR3 protein. This sample carries more than 150,000 distinct CDR3 sequences, about 21% of them seen once, and the ten largest clones take under 3.5%. To note about this clonotype: Its antigen is unknown.

The sample taken for sequencing was PBMCs. This TCR came from a human donor in good health (CMV status not recorded). Some clones in this sample may be carry-over from other donors' samples.

The CDR3 bases are TGTGCCAGCACCCCGATGTTGGGAGAAGCTTTCTTT. It yields the protein CASTPMLGEAFF. The chain joins TRBV6-5 to TRBJ1-1, with unresolved D. The V and J ends lost 7 bases and 8 bases respectively, with 14 bases between them. CDR3 length equals 12 residues. From germline, CDR1 is MNHEY and CDR2 SVGAGI.